The 28 T cell receptor beta chains in this list originate from one sample, sequenced in a study of blood T cell repertoires in COVID-19. Profiling relied on immunoSEQ multiplex PCR, and the TCRdb table lists in-frame clones only, not all of them. The top ten clones hold approximately 2.3% of a sample with around 140,000 clones, approximately 88% of them seen once. Sequencing input: peripheral blood. These receptors originate from a man in his 70s with active COVID-19.

The V call is TRBV19, the J call TRBJ2-1, with 7 bases matching TRBD2. V trimming: 3 bases; J trimming: 2 bases; junction bases outside the gene matches: 1. The CDR3 contains 14 residues. Germline-derived CDR1 and CDR2 are LNHDA and SQIVND (reference sequence). The CDR3 loop is CASSMGGTYNEQFF. CDR3 sequence (DNA): TGTGCCAGTAGTATGGGAGGGACCTACAATGAGCAGTTCTTC.

V usage is TRBV6-1 and J usage is TRBJ2-7; D unclear. Per the germline V gene, CDR1 is MNHNS and CDR2 is SASEGT. The CDR3 extends over 11 amino acids. The V end was cut by 2 bases, the J end by 4 bases, with 3 bases between. In nucleotides, the CDR3 is TGTGCCAGCAGTGAACCATACGAGCAGTACTTC. Its protein is CASSEPYEQYF.

This clone was picked up a small number of times. The gene calls are TRBV7-8 and TRBJ2-1, with 10 bases lining up with TRBD1. Per germline, CDR1 SGHVS and CDR2 FQNEAQ. This CDR3 spans 14 amino acids. The V segment lost 3 bases and the J segment 9 bases; nucleotides outside the gene matches: 5. The DNA for the CDR3 is TGTGCCAGCAGCTTCCCCGGACAGGGGGTTGAGCAGTTCTTC. Translation: CASSFPGQGVEQFF.

V usage is TRBV5-6 and J usage is TRBJ2-6; 7 bases map to TRBD1. There are 16 residues in the CDR3. V shed 4 bases, J shed 0 bases, and the junction held 4 bases outside the gene matches. In germline, CDR1 is SGHDT, CDR2 YYEEEE. CDR3 DNA: TGTGCCAGCAGCGGGGACAGTTACTCTGGGGCCAACGTCCTGACTTTC. This translates into CASSGDSYSGANVLTF. Full variable domain (outside the CDR3, taken from reference TRBV5-6 and TRBJ2-6): DAGVTQSPTHLIKTRGQQVTLRCSPKSGHDTVSWYQQALGQGPQFIFQYYEEEERQRGNFPDRFSGHQFPNYSSELNVNALLLGDSALYLCASSGDSYSGANVLTFGAGSRLTVL.

This clone showed up just a few times. This chain links TRBV30 with TRBJ2-3; 9 nucleotides match TRBD2. The ends lost 0 bases at V and 3 bases at J; junction bases unmatched: 4. The CDR3 is 15 amino acids. Germline V gene data show CDR1 as GTSNPN and CDR2 as SVGIG (reference sequence). The CDR3 sequence is CAWSVLSGRTDTQYF. In DNA, the CDR3 is TGTGCCTGGAGTGTCCTAAGCGGGAGGACAGATACGCAGTATTTT.

The chain joins TRBV5-1 to TRBJ1-1; no firm D call. The CDR3 loop spans 14 amino acids. Trimming cost V 4 bases and J 4 bases, with 14 bases left between them. Germline CDR1 is SGHRS and CDR2 is YFSETQ. The CDR3 DNA is TGCGCCAGCAGCCCGAACTTGGGGAGCACTGAAGCTTTCTTT. It codes for CASSPNLGSTEAFF. The full variable domain, with the rest looked up from reference TRBV5-1 and TRBJ1-1, is KAGVTQTPRYLIKTRGQQVTLSCSPISGHRSVSWYQQTPGQGLQFLFEYFSETQRNKGNFPGRFSGRQFSNSRSEMNVSTLELGDSALYLCASSPNLGSTEAFFGQGTRLTVV.

This chain connects TRBV2 to TRBJ2-7; TRBD2 matches at 7 bases. Unmatched junction bases numbered 2, after V lost 8 bases and J lost 4 bases. Germline CDR1 SNHLY, CDR2 FYNNEI. The CDR3 is 11 amino acids. CDR3 sequence: CASAGGYEQYF. In nucleotides, the CDR3 is TGTGCCAGCGCCGGGGGGTACGAGCAGTACTTC.

The V and J genes are TRBV19 and TRBJ1-5; TRBD1 aligns across 8 bases. J was trimmed by 7 bases and V by 5 bases; bases with no gene match: 10. The CDR3 sequence is 15 residues long. The germline V gene encodes CDR1 LNHDA and CDR2 SQIVND (reference sequence). The CDR3: CASSVTHRGNQPQHF. CDR3 bases: TGTGCCAGTAGTGTTACTCACAGGGGGAACCAGCCCCAGCATTTT.

This clone was picked up many times. This chain links TRBV18 with TRBJ2-7; 7 bases map to TRBD1. The germline V gene has CDR1 KGHSH and CDR2 LQKENI. CDR3 size: 14 residues. Unmatched junction bases numbered 9, after V lost 6 bases and J lost 4 bases. CDR3 nucleotides: TGTGCCAGCTCTAAAGAAGGGGGCAAGTACGAGCAGTACTTC. This gives the protein CASSKEGGKYEQYF.

The chain uses TRBV9 and TRBJ1-1, with 7 bases aligning to TRBD1. V shed 4 bases, J shed 4 bases, and the junction held 7 bases outside the gene matches. The germline V gene encodes CDR1 SGDLS and CDR2 YYNGEE. The CDR3 length is 14 residues. The CDR3 sequence: CASSLRQGGTEAFF. The CDR3 DNA reads as TGTGCCAGCAGCCTTCGACAGGGAGGCACTGAAGCTTTCTTT. Together with reference TRBV9 and TRBJ1-1, the CDR3 gives the full variable domain: DSGVTQTPKHLITATGQRVTLRCSPRSGDLSVYWYQQSLDQGLQFLIQYYNGEERAKGNILERFSAQQFPDLHSELNLSSLELGDSALYFCASSLRQGGTEAFFGQGTRLTVV.

This sequence joins TRBV18 and TRBJ2-7, with TRBD1 matching over 9 bases. This CDR3 region has 14 residues. The V gene's germline CDR1 is KGHSH and CDR2 LQKENI. V was pared by 4 bases and J by 6 bases, with 7 bases of the junction left unmatched. CDR3 loop: CASSLSGQGTEQYF. In nucleotides, the CDR3 is TGTGCCAGCTCACTCTCGGGACAGGGTACCGAGCAGTACTTC.

The chain joins TRBV4-3 to TRBJ1-1, with 10 bases lining up with TRBD1. The germline V gene has CDR1 LGHNA and CDR2 YSLEER. The CDR3 spans 13 residues. Trimming took 4 bases from V and 7 from J; bases not matched to a gene: 3. CDR3 bases: TGCGCCAGCAGCCGTGGGACAGGGGTTGAAGCTTTCTTT. Its translation: CASSRGTGVEAFF.

This clone was detected once. This sequence joins TRBV27 and TRBJ2-7; TRBD1 agrees at 8 bases. The germline CDR1 and CDR2 sequences are MNHEY and SMNVEV (reference sequence). The trim removed 4 bases at V and 2 bases at J, leaving 4 bases unmatched. There are 14 residues in the CDR3. The CDR3 here is CASSYRQGTYEQYF. CDR3 sequence (DNA): TGTGCCAGCAGTTATAGACAGGGGACCTACGAGCAGTACTTC.

The chain is built from TRBV6-5 and TRBJ1-3, with a weak D call TRBD1 (6 bases). CDR3 length: 15 amino acids. Germline CDR1 reads MNHEY; CDR2 reads SVGAGI. V lost 7 bases, J lost 0 bases, and 13 bases lay in between. CDR3 loop: CASKRQDSSGNTIYF. The CDR3 DNA reads TGTGCCAGCAAGCGTCAGGACAGCTCTGGAAACACCATATATTTT.

The chain joins TRBV6-5 to TRBJ1-2; no definite D call. CDR1 is MNHEY, CDR2 SVGAGI, per germline. V was cut by 11 bases and J by 1 base, with 8 bases left in between. The CDR3 runs to 11 residues. The CDR3 is CAVASNYGYTF. CDR3 sequence (DNA): TGTGCCGTTGCGAGTAACTATGGCTACACCTTC.

As concerns this clone: Distinct nucleotide sequences in the sample also encode this CDR3. This CDR3 is CASSLLAGAYNEQFF. The CDR3 nucleotides read TGCGCCAGCAGCTTACTAGCAGGCGCCTACAATGAGCAGTTCTTC. This rearrangement joins TRBV5-1 to TRBJ2-1; D is possibly TRBD2 (6 bases). Trimming shortened V by 2 bases and J by 2 bases, and 11 bases separated the two germline ends. This CDR3 is built from 15 residues. Germline CDR1 and CDR2: SGHRS and YFSETQ.

The genes are TRBV28 and TRBJ2-3; D possibly corresponds to TRBD1 (6 bases). The CDR3 covers 16 residues. Germline V gene lookup returns CDR1 MDHEN and CDR2 SYDVKM. The V end was cut by 7 bases, the J end by 2 bases, with 19 bases between. The CDR3: CASTSRGSPLTDTQYF. The CDR3 DNA sequence: TGTGCCAGCACCTCGAGGGGGAGCCCCCTCACAGATACGCAGTATTTT.

Here the CDR3 reads CASSSSTGARGNQPQHF. The CDR3, as DNA: TGTGCCAGCAGCTCCTCGACAGGGGCCCGGGGCAATCAGCCCCAGCATTTT. The chain has TRBV11-2 and TRBJ1-5, with 8 positions matching TRBD1. Trimming cost V 4 bases and J 2 bases; bases outside gene matches: 10. The germline CDR1 and CDR2 sequences are SGHAT and FQNNGV. The CDR3 totals 17 residues. Combining the CDR3 with reference TRBV11-2 and TRBJ1-5 gives the whole variable domain EAGVAQSPRYKIIEKRQSVAFWCNPISGHATLYWYQQILGQGPKLLIQFQNNGVVDDSQLPKDRFSAERLKGVDSTLKIQPAKLEDSAVYLCASSSSTGARGNQPQHFGDGTRLSIL.

The J gene is TRBJ1-2, the V gene TRBV2, with D perhaps matching TRBD1 (6 bases). V gave up 5 bases and J gave up 5 bases, with 15 bases separating them. The CDR3 has 14 amino acids. CDR1 SNHLY and CDR2 FYNNEI come from the germline V gene. The CDR3 DNA reads as TGTGCCAGCAGTTCGGACAGTAGTAGTTATGGCTACACCTTC. It encodes CASSSDSSSYGYTF.

A single count supports this clone. The chain recombines TRBV27 with TRBJ2-7; TRBD1 agrees at 7 bases. The CDR3 length is 15 residues. The J segment lost 2 bases and the V segment lost 5 bases, leaving 9 bases of the junction unmatched. CDR1 MNHEY and CDR2 SMNVEV come from the germline V gene (reference sequence). CDR3 nucleotide sequence: TGTGCCAGCAGTCCGAAGACAGGGAATACCTACGAGCAGTACTTC. Amino acid sequence: CASSPKTGNTYEQYF.

The V call is TRBV5-1, the J call TRBJ2-3; 9 bases are shared with TRBD2. V shed 1 base, J shed 6 bases, and the junction held 9 bases outside the gene matches. Germline V gives CDR1 SGHRS, CDR2 YFSETQ. The CDR3 extends over 16 amino acids. The CDR3 nucleotides read TGCGCCAGCAGCTTGCAGAGCGGGAGGTCGGGGGATACGCAGTATTTT. It translates to CASSLQSGRSGDTQYF.

The chain employs TRBV28 and TRBJ2-3, with D perhaps TRBD1 (6 bases). The CDR3 is 15 amino acids. In germline, CDR1 is MDHEN, CDR2 SYDVKM. V was trimmed by 1 base and J by 5 bases, leaving 13 bases between them. DNA for the CDR3: TGTGCCAGCAGTTTATACAACAGGGTAGGAGATACGCAGTATTTT. Its translation: CASSLYNRVGDTQYF.

CDR3 coding DNA: TGTGCCAGCAGCTTGGGGACTAGCGGTGAGACCCAGTACTTC. Protein product: CASSLGTSGETQYF. V and J are TRBV5-6 and TRBJ2-5; 10 nucleotides match TRBD2. The CDR3 spans 14 residues. Looked up from germline, CDR1 is SGHDT and CDR2 is YYEEEE. The V segment lost 0 bases and the J segment 5 bases; nucleotides outside the gene matches: 1.

The chain is built from TRBV6-2 or TRBV6-3 and TRBJ1-5; D is possibly TRBD1 (6 bases). The germline V and J ends were trimmed by 6 bases and 4 bases, with 19 bases remaining between them. This CDR3 has 16 amino acids. The germline CDR1 and CDR2 sequences are MNHEY and SVGEGT. CDR3 region: CASSPTQGTSNQPQHF. CDR3 DNA: TGTGCCAGCAGCCCTACACAGGGTACATCGAATCAGCCCCAGCATTTT.

The J gene is TRBJ2-4, the V gene TRBV19, with 10 bases fitting TRBD1. CDR3 size: 17 residues. Looked up from germline, CDR1 is LNHDA and CDR2 is SQIVND (reference sequence). V trimming: 1 base; J trimming: 0 bases; junction bases outside the gene matches: 3. The CDR3 coding sequence is TGTGCCAGTAGTATAGCGGGACAGGGGATAGCCAAAAACATTCAGTACTTC. This encodes CASSIAGQGIAKNIQYF.

This chain connects TRBV27 to TRBJ1-4; tentative D call: TRBD1 (6 bases). The CDR3 sequence is 14 residues long. Germline V gene data show CDR1 as MNHEY and CDR2 as SMNVEV (reference sequence). The germline V and J ends were trimmed by 2 bases and 3 bases, with 7 bases remaining between them. This CDR3 reads CASSLGGPNEKLFF. CDR3 in DNA: TGTGCCAGCAGTTTAGGGGGCCCTAATGAAAAACTGTTTTTT.

The chain uses TRBV27 and TRBJ2-7; unclear D gene. The germline CDR1 and CDR2 sequences are MNHEY and SMNVEV (reference sequence). The V end lost 1 base, the J end lost 3 bases, and 13 bases lay between the germline ends. This CDR3 comprises 15 residues. CDR3 loop: CASSLFPPLVYEQYF. The CDR3 region has the DNA TGTGCCAGCAGTTTATTCCCTCCCCTAGTCTACGAGCAGTACTTC.

The chain combines TRBV7-6 with TRBJ2-5; 10 bases fit TRBD1. The CDR3 has 19 residues. CDR1 is SGHVS, CDR2 FNYEAQ, per germline. V was clipped by 1 base and J by 1 base; unmatched bases: 12. The CDR3 here is CASSLGAPVTGGVQETQYF. Written as DNA, the CDR3 is TGTGCCAGCAGCTTAGGCGCTCCCGTGACAGGGGGCGTCCAAGAGACCCAGTACTTC.